These T cell receptor beta chains were read from a single sample in a study of shared clonotypes between healthy human individuals. Produced via immunoSEQ multiplex PCR; TCRdb's table is partial and in-frame only. The table records some 690,000 clones, 80% to 95% of them present only once. The sequencing input was memory CD8+ T cells from PBMCs. Receptors originate from a man aged 18 to 29 in good health. Some clones in this sample may be carry-over from other donors' samples. Both conserved end residues are part of each CDR3. The order of the fields is J gene, V gene, CDR3 protein.

J gene: TRBJ2-1
V gene: TRBV9
CDR3 protein: CASSSSPSGRKNNEQFF

J gene: TRBJ2-5
V gene: TRBV7-6
CDR3 protein: CASSEGGYQETQYF

J gene: TRBJ1-2
V gene: TRBV7-9
CDR3 protein: CASSLGQGALSFYGYTF

J gene: TRBJ2-7
V gene: TRBV27
CDR3 protein: CASSFGTKPYEQYF

J gene: TRBJ2-1
V gene: TRBV4-2
CDR3 protein: CASSPKRTTEQFF

J gene: TRBJ1-4
V gene: TRBV13
CDR3 protein: CASSRRGQSKLFF

J gene: TRBJ2-3
V gene: TRBV7-9
CDR3 protein: CASSSSGWRGTDTQYF

J gene: TRBJ2-3
V gene: TRBV6-5
CDR3 protein: CASSARTFTDTQYF

J gene: TRBJ2-7
V gene: TRBV29-1
CDR3 protein: CSVEDTYEQYF

J gene: TRBJ2-2
V gene: TRBV27
CDR3 protein: CASSLQTNTGELFF

J gene: TRBJ2-7
V gene: TRBV2
CDR3 protein: CASSMATAAYEQYF

J gene: TRBJ1-2
V gene: TRBV6-6
CDR3 protein: CASSYIGQAGGYTF

J gene: TRBJ2-5
V gene: TRBV30
CDR3 protein: CAWSFLAGDGETQYF

J gene: TRBJ2-3
V gene: TRBV9
CDR3 protein: CASSSGLAGDTQYF

J gene: TRBJ1-1
V gene: TRBV6-5
CDR3 protein: CASSYTGARGTEAFF

J gene: TRBJ2-7
V gene: TRBV28
CDR3 protein: CASSLGVVEQYF

J gene: TRBJ2-7
V gene: TRBV2
CDR3 protein: CASSWGSGSYEQYF

J gene: TRBJ2-7
V gene: TRBV14
CDR3 protein: CASSPRGPPGSYEQYF

J gene: TRBJ2-7
V gene: TRBV10-2
CDR3 protein: CASSESRFYEQYF

J gene: TRBJ2-7
V gene: TRBV28
CDR3 protein: CASSRWGSYEQYF

J gene: TRBJ1-1
V gene: TRBV7-9
CDR3 protein: CASSLNNPEAFF

J gene: TRBJ2-5
V gene: TRBV7-8
CDR3 protein: CASSLVRAQETQYF

J gene: TRBJ2-7
V gene: TRBV7-6
CDR3 protein: CASSLDSIYEQYF

J gene: TRBJ2-1
V gene: TRBV5-1
CDR3 protein: CASSLGQGARNEQFF

J gene: TRBJ2-5
V gene: TRBV5-6
CDR3 protein: CASSLIGQETQYF

J gene: TRBJ2-4
V gene: TRBV7-9
CDR3 protein: CASSFAAKNIQYF

J gene: TRBJ2-7
V gene: TRBV13
CDR3 protein: CASSLGGEQYF

J gene: TRBJ1-5
V gene: TRBV9
CDR3 protein: CASSVGGGAIQPQHF

J gene: TRBJ2-7
V gene: TRBV19
CDR3 protein: CASSIFRAGGYEQYF

J gene: TRBJ2-7
V gene: TRBV7-9
CDR3 protein: CASTQGYEQYF

J gene: TRBJ2-1
V gene: TRBV9
CDR3 protein: CASSVGDSEQFF

J gene: TRBJ1-6
V gene: TRBV11-2
CDR3 protein: CASQQQGATDSPLHF